This T cell receptor (beta chain) was obtained from a study of blood T cell repertoires in COVID-19. In the study overall: The United States, Italy and Spain provided the acute and convalescent COVID-19 samples. PBMCs, B-cell-depleted T cells, or T cells provided the cDNA or gDNA that made up the material.

The V gene's germline CDR1 is LNHDA and CDR2 SQIVND (reference sequence). The CDR3 spans 19 residues. Trimming shortened V by 4 bases and J by 5 bases, and 27 bases separated the two germline ends. Profiling relied on immunoSEQ multiplex PCR, and the TCRdb table lists in-frame clones only, not all of them. The table has 120,000 to 150,000 clones, over 70% seen once; the top ten hold roughly 8.7%. The chain employs TRBV19 and TRBJ2-1; D is possibly TRBD2 (6 bases). Source material: peripheral blood. This TCR came from a man aged 45-60 years with active or convalescent COVID-19. The CDR3 nucleotides are TGTGCCAGTAGTACCCACATTTTGACTAGTTCGGCACTCGACAATGAGCAGTTCTTC. Protein product: CASSTHILTSSALDNEQFF. Full variable domain (missing parts from reference TRBV19 and TRBJ2-1): DGGITQSPKYLFRKEGQNVTLSCEQNLNHDAMYWYRQDPGQGLRLIYYSQIVNDFQKGDIAEGYSVSREKKESFPLTVTSAQKNPTAFYLCASSTHILTSSALDNEQFFGPGTRLTVL.